Sequencing of this TCR beta chain was carried out in a study of blood T cell repertoires in COVID-19. TCRdb's table, derived via immunoSEQ multiplex PCR, lists solely in-frame clones and lacks some. The sample has about 160,000 clones, around 80% seen once. V lost 2 bases, J lost 9 bases, and 15 bases lay in between. Germline CDR1 and CDR2: SGDLS and YYNGEE. The length of the CDR3 is 14 residues. The sample comprised peripheral blood. The receptor comes from a woman aged 80 or older with acute or convalescent COVID-19. This rearrangement joins TRBV9 to TRBJ2-1; D possibly corresponds to TRBD2 (7 bases). CDR3 sequence reads: CASSVVQGGGEQFF. In DNA form, the CDR3 reads TGTGCCAGCAGCGTTGTTCAGGGAGGGGGTGAGCAGTTCTTC. The entire variable domain, with the rest obtained from reference TRBV9 and TRBJ2-1, is as follows: DSGVTQTPKHLITATGQRVTLRCSPRSGDLSVYWYQQSLDQGLQFLIQYYNGEERAKGNILERFSAQQFPDLHSELNLSSLELGDSALYFCASSVVQGGGEQFFGPGTRLTVL.